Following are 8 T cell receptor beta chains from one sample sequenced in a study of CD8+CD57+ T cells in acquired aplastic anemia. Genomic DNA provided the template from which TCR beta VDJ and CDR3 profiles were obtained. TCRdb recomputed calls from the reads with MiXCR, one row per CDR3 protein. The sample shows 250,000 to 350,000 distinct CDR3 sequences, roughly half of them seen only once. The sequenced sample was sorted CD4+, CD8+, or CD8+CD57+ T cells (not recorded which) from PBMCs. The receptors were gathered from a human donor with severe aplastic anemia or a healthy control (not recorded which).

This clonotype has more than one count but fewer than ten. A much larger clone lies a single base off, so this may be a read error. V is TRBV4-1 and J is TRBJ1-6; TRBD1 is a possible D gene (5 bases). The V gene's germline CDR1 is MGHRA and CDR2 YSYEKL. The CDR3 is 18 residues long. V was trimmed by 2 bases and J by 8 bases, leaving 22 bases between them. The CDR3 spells CASSQSGIVGTLDSPLHF. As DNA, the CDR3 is TGCGCCAGCAGCCAAAGTGGGATCGTAGGGACCCTGGATTCACCCCTCCACTTT.

This chain's CDR3 is CSAETSGARETQHF. As DNA, the CDR3 is TGCAGTGCCGAGACTAGCGGGGCGCGAGAGACCCAGCATTTT. The chain is built from TRBV20-1 and TRBJ1-5, with a possible D match to TRBD1 (5 bases). The CDR3 runs 14 residues. Germline lookup yields CDR1 DFQATT and CDR2 SNEGSKA (reference sequence). With 6 bases removed from V and 11 bases from J, the gap between germline ends came to 23 bases.

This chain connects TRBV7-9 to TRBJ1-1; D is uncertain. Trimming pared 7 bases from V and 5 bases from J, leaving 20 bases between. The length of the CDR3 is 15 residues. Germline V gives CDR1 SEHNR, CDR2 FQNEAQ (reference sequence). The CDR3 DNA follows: TGTGCCAGCACCCCCCGGCCGGTGTCGTTAACTGAAGCTTTCTTT. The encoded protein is CASTPRPVSLTEAFF.

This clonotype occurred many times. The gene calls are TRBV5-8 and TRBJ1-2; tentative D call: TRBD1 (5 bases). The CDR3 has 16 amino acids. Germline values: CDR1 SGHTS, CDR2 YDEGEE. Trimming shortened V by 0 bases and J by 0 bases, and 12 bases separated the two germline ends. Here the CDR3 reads CASSLETGLSNYGYTF. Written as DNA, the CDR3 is TGTGCCAGCAGCTTGGAAACAGGATTATCTAACTATGGCTACACCTTC.

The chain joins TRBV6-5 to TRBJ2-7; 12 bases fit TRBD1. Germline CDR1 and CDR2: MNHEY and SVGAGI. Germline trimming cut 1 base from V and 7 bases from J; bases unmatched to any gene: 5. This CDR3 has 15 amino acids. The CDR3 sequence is CASSYWGQGAEEQYF. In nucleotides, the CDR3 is TGTGCCAGCAGTTACTGGGGACAGGGGGCTGAGGAGCAGTACTTC.

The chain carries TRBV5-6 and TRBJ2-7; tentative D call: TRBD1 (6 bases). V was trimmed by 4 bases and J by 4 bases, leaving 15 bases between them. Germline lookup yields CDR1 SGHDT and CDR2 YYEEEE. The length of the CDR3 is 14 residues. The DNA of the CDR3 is TGTGCCAGCAGCCAAGCAAACAGGGAGTACGAGCAGTACTTC. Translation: CASSQANREYEQYF. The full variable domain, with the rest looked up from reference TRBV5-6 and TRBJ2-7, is DAGVTQSPTHLIKTRGQQVTLRCSPKSGHDTVSWYQQALGQGPQFIFQYYEEEERQRGNFPDRFSGHQFPNYSSELNVNALLLGDSALYLCASSQANREYEQYFGPGTRLTVT.

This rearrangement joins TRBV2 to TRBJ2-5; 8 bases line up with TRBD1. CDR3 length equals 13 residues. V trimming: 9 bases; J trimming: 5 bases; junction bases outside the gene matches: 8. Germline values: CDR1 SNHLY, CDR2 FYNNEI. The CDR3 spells CASRDRGKETQYF. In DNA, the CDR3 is TGTGCCAGTAGAGACAGGGGTAAGGAGACCCAGTACTTC. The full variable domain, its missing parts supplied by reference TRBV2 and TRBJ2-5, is EPEVTQTPSHQVTQMGQEVILRCVPISNHLYFYWYRQILGQKVEFLVSFYNNEISEKSEIFDDQFSVERPDGSNFTLKIRSTKLEDSAMYFCASRDRGKETQYFGPGTRLLVL.

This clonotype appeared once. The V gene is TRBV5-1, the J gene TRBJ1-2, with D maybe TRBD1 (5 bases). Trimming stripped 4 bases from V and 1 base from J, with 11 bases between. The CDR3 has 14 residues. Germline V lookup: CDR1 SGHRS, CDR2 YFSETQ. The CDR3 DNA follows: TGCGCCAGCAGCCCGGGGGGGGGTAACTATGGCTACACCTTC. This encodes CASSPGGGNYGYTF.